One T cell receptor (beta chain) is described in this entry. This CDR3 spans 15 amino acids. The germline CDR1 and CDR2 sequences are LNHDA and SQIVND (reference sequence). Trimming took 3 bases from V and 9 from J, leaving 18 bases between them. These data come from a study of cytomegalovirus exposure and HLA in healthy donors. Primers: 60 Vbeta forward and 13 Jbeta reverse. Clones were sequenced by immunoSEQ multiplex PCR, and TCRdb holds only the in-frame ones, with some missing. This sample has under 200,000 clones, with roughly four fifths found just once. Material: PBMCs. This chain links TRBV19 with TRBJ2-1; tentatively, D is TRBD2 (5 bases). The sequence derives from a woman in her forties or fifties in good health and CMV-seropositive. In DNA, the CDR3 is TGTGCCAGTAGTATTGATCGGTCGGGGATGGGTGAGCAGTTCTTC. Its protein is CASSIDRSGMGEQFF.